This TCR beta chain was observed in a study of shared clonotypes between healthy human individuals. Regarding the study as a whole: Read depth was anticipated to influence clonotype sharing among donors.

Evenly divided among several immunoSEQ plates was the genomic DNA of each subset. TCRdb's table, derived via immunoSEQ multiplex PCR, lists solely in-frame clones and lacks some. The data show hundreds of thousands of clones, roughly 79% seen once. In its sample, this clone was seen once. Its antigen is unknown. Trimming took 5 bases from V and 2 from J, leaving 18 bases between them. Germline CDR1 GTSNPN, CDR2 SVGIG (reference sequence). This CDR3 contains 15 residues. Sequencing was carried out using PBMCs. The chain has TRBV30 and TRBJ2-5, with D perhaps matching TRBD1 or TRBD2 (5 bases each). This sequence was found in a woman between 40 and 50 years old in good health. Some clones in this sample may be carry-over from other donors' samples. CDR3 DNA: TGTGCCTGGGGGGGAACACCGAGAAGTCAAGAGACCCAGTACTTC. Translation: CAWGGTPRSQETQYF.